Each of the 4 T cell receptor beta chains below was sequenced from the same sample in a study of cytomegalovirus exposure and HLA in healthy donors. This PCR relied on a set of 60 Vbeta primers and 13 Jbeta primers. Some clones are missing from TCRdb's copy, which holds only in-frame ones; the method was immunoSEQ multiplex PCR. The sample includes roughly 70,000 clones, around 82% of them seen just once. Sequencing used PBMCs. All receptors derive from a man aged 18 to 30 in good health and CMV-seronegative.

V gene TRBV27 combines with J gene TRBJ1-5; possibly TRBD1 for D (6 bases). V was cut by 0 bases and J by 4 bases, with 13 bases left in between. The germline gives CDR1 MNHEY, CDR2 SMNVEV (reference sequence). CDR3 length: 16 residues. For the CDR3, the DNA is TGTGCCAGCAGTTTATCCCCCGGGACACCGAATCAGCCCCAGCATTTT. Protein sequence: CASSLSPGTPNQPQHF.

V is TRBV30 and J is TRBJ2-1, with 12 bases that match TRBD1. The ends lost 7 bases at V and 2 bases at J; junction bases unmatched: 15. The CDR3 is 18 residues long. The germline V gene encodes CDR1 GTSNPN and CDR2 SVGIG (reference sequence). The CDR3 nucleotides read TGTGCCTCTACCCGTGCGACCGGGACAGGGGGCCCCTACAATGAGCAGTTCTTC. It encodes CASTRATGTGGPYNEQFF. The full variable domain, rest sourced from reference TRBV30 and TRBJ2-1, is SQTIHQWPATLVQPVGSPLSLECTVEGTSNPNLYWYRQAAGRGLQLLFYSVGIGQISSEVPQNLSASRPQDRQFILSSKKLLLSDSGFYLCASTRATGTGGPYNEQFFGPGTRLTVL.

The CDR3 is CASSSPGQEAFF. DNA of the CDR3: TGTGCCAGCAGTTCCCCGGGACAGGAGGCTTTCTTT. The chain is built from TRBV27 and TRBJ1-1, with TRBD1 identical over 8 bases. The CDR3 extends over 12 amino acids. The V and J ends lost 4 bases and 11 bases, in that order; junction bases with no gene match: 6. CDR1 and CDR2 from the germline V gene are MNHEY and SMNVEV (reference sequence).

The chain is built from TRBV7-2 and TRBJ1-2, with 11 bases lining up with TRBD1. This CDR3 is built from 19 residues. The germline CDR1 and CDR2 sequences are SGHTA and FQGNSA. The J segment lost 2 bases and the V segment lost 3 bases, leaving 14 bases of the junction unmatched. CDR3 sequence reads: CASSFPLGGQGGWNYGYTF. The CDR3 DNA reads as TGTGCCAGCAGCTTTCCGCTTGGGGGACAGGGGGGCTGGAACTATGGCTACACCTTC.